This T cell receptor (beta chain) comes out of a study of blood T cell repertoires in COVID-19. This CDR3 is 13 amino acids long. Germline loops: CDR1 SNHLY, CDR2 FYNNEI. J gave up 8 bases and V 6 bases, and 6 bases lay outside the gene matches. Source study methods: Amplified reference gene primers provided the basis for estimating nucleated cell counts. This table comes from immunoSEQ multiplex PCR, and its TCRdb copy is limited to in-frame clones, with some not included. D and trimming were read from the DNA, whereas the V and J calls and clone size are those reported in that table. Among around 300,000 clones listed, around 90% were seen once.

The chain is built from TRBV2 and TRBJ2-5; 10 nucleotides match TRBD2. Sequenced material: PBMCs or T cells enriched from blood (not recorded which). The receptor comes from a woman between 18 and 29 years old with acute COVID-19. The CDR3 nucleotides are TGTGCCAGCAGGGCGATAGCGGGAGGCACCCAGTACTTC. This gives the protein CASRAIAGGTQYF.